This TCR beta chain was documented in a study of identical twins. CDR3 size: 14 residues. The germline V gene encodes CDR1 SGDLS and CDR2 YYNGEE. V was clipped by 3 bases and J by 4 bases; unmatched bases: 6. From the 5' RACE reads, TCRdb called clonotypes with MiXCR, one entry per CDR3 protein. The table lists about 470,000 distinct CDR3 sequences, approximately 25% of them singletons. In addition, the sample was reused for a study of T cells expressing NK-cell markers. That publication notes: Just one sequenced donor of eight was HCMV-seronegative, while seven were seropositive. In five to seven donors, dominant CD3+CD56+NKG2C+ clonotypes ranked among the top 10 CD8+ clonotypes.

The sample comprised CD4+ T cells sorted from blood. This receptor was obtained from a woman aged 18-35 years in good health. V and J are TRBV9 and TRBJ2-7; TRBD1 matches 8 bases. This CDR3 reads CASSERDRPYEQYF. CDR3 coding DNA: TGTGCCAGCAGCGAACGGGACAGGCCTTACGAGCAGTACTTC.